Below are 24 T cell receptor beta chains sequenced from a single sample in a study of T cells expressing NK-cell markers. TCRdb re-called the 5' RACE reads; one entry per CDR3 protein, DNA not given. In all, the sample yields 550,000 to 600,000 distinct CDR3 sequences. The specimen sequenced was blood T cells: a sorted CD56 or NKG2C T cell subset, CD4+ or CD8+ T cells, or bulk PBMC T cells (not recorded which). Receptor source: a man between 18 and 35 years old in good health.

This chain joins TRBV5-5 and TRBJ1-4; TCRdb indicates TRBD1, and absent DNA this call remains unverified. This CDR3 has 13 residues. CDR1 is SGHKS, CDR2 YYEKEE, per germline (reference sequence). CDR3 residues: CASSFYKGEKLFF. The full variable domain, completed using reference TRBV5-5 and TRBJ1-4, is DAGVTQSPTHLIKTRGQQVTLRCSPISGHKSVSWYQQVLGQGPQFIFQYYEKEERGRGNFPDRFSARQFPNYSSELNVNALLLGDSALYLCASSFYKGEKLFFGSGTQLSVL.

The V gene is TRBV27, the J gene TRBJ1-5; the D call from TCRdb, TRBD1, cannot be confirmed without DNA. This CDR3 is built from 15 residues. The germline V gene encodes CDR1 MNHEY and CDR2 SMNVEV (reference sequence). CDR3 amino acids: CASSPVSRGNQPQHF.

The chain couples TRBV5-1 to TRBJ2-5; the D gene TCRdb calls, TRBD2, cannot be checked with no DNA. This CDR3 region has 16 residues. Germline loops: CDR1 SGHRS, CDR2 YFSETQ. CDR3 sequence reads: CASSAGGAGVEETQYF.

This chain joins TRBV29-1 and TRBJ2-1; TCRdb calls TRBD2, which cannot be checked without DNA. This CDR3 is built from 14 residues. Germline values: CDR1 SQVTM, CDR2 ANQGSEA. The CDR3 here is CSEISGRAGGEQFF.

The CDR3 spells CSVAPGPQETQYF. The rearrangement joins TRBV29-1 to TRBJ2-5; TCRdb names TRBD1, which stays unverified in the absence of DNA. CDR1 and CDR2 from the germline V gene are SQVTM and ANQGSEA. This CDR3 contains 13 residues.

The gene calls are TRBV9 and TRBJ1-3; TCRdb gives TRBD1 as the D gene, but with no DNA this cannot be confirmed. Germline assignment: CDR1 SGDLS and CDR2 YYNGEE. The CDR3 is 16 amino acids. This CDR3 reads CASSVEGGYSGNTIYF.

The chain recombines TRBV9 with TRBJ2-7; the TCRdb D gene call, TRBD1, has no DNA to confirm it. Germline CDR1 and CDR2: SGDLS and YYNGEE. This CDR3 is built from 14 residues. This CDR3 reads CASSPNQGTNEQYF.

V gene TRBV28 combines with J gene TRBJ2-7. The CDR3 covers 15 residues. Germline V gene data show CDR1 as MDHEN and CDR2 as SYDVKM. The chain's CDR3 is CASSLPQGSSYEQYF. Drawing the rest from reference TRBV28 and TRBJ2-7, the complete variable domain is DVKVTQSSRYLVKRTGEKVFLECVQDMDHENMFWYRQDPGLGLRLIYFSYDVKMKEKGDIPEGYSVSREKKERFSLILESASTNQTSMYLCASSLPQGSSYEQYFGPGTRLTVT.

V and J are TRBV27 and TRBJ2-2; TCRdb outputs TRBD2, but without DNA this stays unchecked. The CDR3 loop spans 15 amino acids. Germline values: CDR1 MNHEY, CDR2 SMNVEV (reference sequence). CDR3 in amino acids: CASSRGGRASGELFF.

The genes are TRBV20-1 and TRBJ2-1; TCRdb selects TRBD2, and the lack of DNA leaves this call unchecked. CDR3 length equals 12 residues. CDR1 is DFQATT and CDR2 is SNEGSKA in the germline V gene (reference sequence). The CDR3 is CSAPLAGAGEVF.

J is TRBJ1-2 and V is TRBV5-5; there is no DNA to check the TCRdb D call of TRBD1. CDR1 is SGHKS and CDR2 is YYEKEE in the germline V gene (reference sequence). The length of the CDR3 is 13 residues. CDR3 sequence reads: CASSSGQNYGYTF. Based on the CDR3 plus reference TRBV5-5 and TRBJ1-2, the full variable domain is DAGVTQSPTHLIKTRGQQVTLRCSPISGHKSVSWYQQVLGQGPQFIFQYYEKEERGRGNFPDRFSARQFPNYSSELNVNALLLGDSALYLCASSSGQNYGYTFGSGTRLTVV.

The chain uses TRBV10-3 and TRBJ2-1. Germline V gene data show CDR1 as ENHRY and CDR2 as SYGVKD. The CDR3 extends over 14 amino acids. Here the CDR3 reads CAISERGSYNEQFF.

V usage is TRBV27 and J usage is TRBJ1-6; without DNA, the TCRdb call of TRBD1 cannot be checked. The length of the CDR3 is 16 residues. Germline loops: CDR1 MNHEY, CDR2 SMNVEV (reference sequence). CDR3 sequence: CASSLHRDFLISPLHF.

The gene calls are TRBV29-1 and TRBJ2-1; TCRdb's D call, TRBD2, is unchecked because there is no DNA. CDR1 and CDR2 (germline): SQVTM, ANQGSEA. This CDR3 contains 14 residues. CDR3 loop: CIGTAWGPYNEQFF.

This chain connects TRBV10-3 to TRBJ2-1; lacking DNA, the TRBD1 call made by TCRdb goes unchecked. CDR1 and CDR2 (germline): ENHRY, SYGVKD. The CDR3 has 15 amino acids. The CDR3 spells CAISDLGQGGAEQFF.

The gene calls are TRBV10-3 and TRBJ2-1; the D call from TCRdb, TRBD2, cannot be confirmed without DNA. The CDR3 sequence is 15 residues long. Germline loops: CDR1 ENHRY, CDR2 SYGVKD. The CDR3 reads CAISEGGLSDNEQFF.

The V gene is TRBV20-1, the J gene TRBJ2-5; TCRdb's assignment of TRBD2 cannot be checked, as there is no DNA. The CDR3 is 16 amino acids. The germline V gene encodes CDR1 DFQATT and CDR2 SNEGSKA (reference sequence). CDR3 residues: CSFKPGLAEFKETQYF.

The rearrangement joins TRBV20-1 to TRBJ2-7; the D call of TRBD2 rests on TCRdb alone, since no DNA is present to check it. This CDR3 spans 19 amino acids. Germline CDR1 is DFQATT and CDR2 is SNEGSKA (reference sequence). The CDR3 spells CSAGGVTSGLAGISYEQYF.

The chain links TRBV7-8 to TRBJ2-1; TCRdb returns TRBD1, unconfirmable since there is no DNA. The V gene's germline CDR1 is SGHVS and CDR2 FQNEAQ. There are 16 residues in the CDR3. The CDR3 sequence: CASSLTRTETYNEQFF.

The chain recombines TRBV4-2 with TRBJ1-5; TCRdb calls TRBD1, which cannot be checked without DNA. The germline CDR1 and CDR2 sequences are LGHNA and YNFKEQ. The CDR3 totals 17 residues. CDR3 sequence: CASSQSQGQGGNQPQHF.

The chain combines TRBV27 with TRBJ2-5; TCRdb lists TRBD2, though no DNA is available to test this call. The germline CDR1 and CDR2 sequences are MNHEY and SMNVEV (reference sequence). The CDR3 runs 16 residues. CDR3 residues: CASSLSGRAVPETQYF.

The chain joins TRBV6-1 to TRBJ2-5; no DNA is available, so the TRBD2 call from TCRdb remains unchecked. The CDR3 runs 16 residues. In germline, CDR1 is MNHNS, CDR2 SASEGT. The CDR3 spells CASSDRALQRGETQYF.

V and J are TRBV27 and TRBJ2-1; TCRdb designates TRBD1, a call that cannot be tested without DNA. Germline CDR1 and CDR2: MNHEY and SMNVEV (reference sequence). The CDR3 has 13 residues. The CDR3: CASSSQGVDEQFF.

V and J are TRBV6-5 and TRBJ2-5; the D gene TCRdb calls, TRBD2, cannot be checked with no DNA. The CDR3 length is 14 residues. Germline CDR1 reads MNHEY; CDR2 reads SVGAGI. The CDR3 sequence: CASSHDGPRETQYF.